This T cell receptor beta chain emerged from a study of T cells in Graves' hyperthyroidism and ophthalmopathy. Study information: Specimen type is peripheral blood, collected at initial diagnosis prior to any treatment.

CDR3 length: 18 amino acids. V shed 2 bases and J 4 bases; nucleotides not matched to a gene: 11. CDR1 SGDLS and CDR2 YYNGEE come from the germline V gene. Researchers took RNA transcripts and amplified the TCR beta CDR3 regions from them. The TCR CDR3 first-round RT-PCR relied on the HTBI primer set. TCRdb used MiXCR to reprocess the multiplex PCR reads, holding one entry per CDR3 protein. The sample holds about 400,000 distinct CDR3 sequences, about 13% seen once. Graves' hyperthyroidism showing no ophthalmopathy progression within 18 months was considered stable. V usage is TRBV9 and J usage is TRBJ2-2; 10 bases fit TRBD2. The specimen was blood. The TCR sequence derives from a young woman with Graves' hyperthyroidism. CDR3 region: CASSVHTDSGRTTGELFF. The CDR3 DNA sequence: TGTGCCAGCAGCGTCCATACAGATAGCGGGAGGACCACCGGGGAGCTGTTTTTT.